This T cell receptor beta chain derives from a study of blood T cell repertoires in COVID-19. Whole-study context: Acute-phase and convalescent COVID-19 samples originated in the United States, Italy and Spain. PBMCs, B-cell-depleted T cells, or T cells were the source of the cDNA or gDNA that made up the material.

The V segment lost 2 bases and the J segment 3 bases; nucleotides outside the gene matches: 9. Germline V gene sequence: CDR1 MNHEY, CDR2 SMNVEV (reference sequence). The CDR3 runs to 16 residues. In the original processing: Using reference gene primer amplification, nucleated cell counts were estimated. The repertoire was sequenced with immunoSEQ multiplex PCR; TCRdb's copy has only in-frame clones and lacks some. For V, J and clone size, that table is used; D and trimming come from the DNA. The table has 100,000 to 150,000 clones, roughly 84% seen once. The V call is TRBV27, the J call TRBJ1-1; 7 bases align to TRBD1. The sequenced material came from peripheral blood. The clonotype was recovered from a man in his 60s with acute or convalescent COVID-19. CDR3 residues: CASSLASRGSYTEAFF. The CDR3 DNA reads as TGTGCCAGCAGTTTAGCCAGCAGGGGGTCGTACACTGAAGCTTTCTTT.